This is a list of T cell receptor beta chains from one sample in a study of T cell responses to AZD1222 COVID-19 vaccine. TCRdb keeps only in-frame clones here, not all; method: immunoSEQ multiplex PCR. The table shows about 150,000 clones, with 75% to 95% occurring only once. Source: peripheral blood, taken on day 0 of AZD1222 vaccination. Source of these receptors: an adult in good health. Both conserved end residues are trimmed from each CDR3.

J,V,CDR3
TRBJ1-5,TRBV6-5,ASSYSYDQPQH
TRBJ2-5,TRBV3-1/TRBV3-2,ASSPRGGGLGQETQY
TRBJ2-6,TRBV9,ASSLGTTGSGANVLT
TRBJ2-3,TRBV2,ASRRLLSTDTQY
TRBJ1-3,TRBV7-7,ASSFGGRRGNTIY
TRBJ2-7,TRBV6-2/TRBV6-3,ASSYEREIYEQY
TRBJ1-1,TRBV11-2,ASSLGLQGTEAF
TRBJ2-7,TRBV6-2/TRBV6-3,ASSNGRAYEQY
TRBJ1-3,TRBV27,AGGRPGNTIY
TRBJ1-1,TRBV7-8,ASSLQPEEAF
TRBJ1-5,TRBV3-1/TRBV3-2,ASSRTAEQVSNQPQH
TRBJ2-3,TRBV5-6,ASSPLGHSSTDTQY
TRBJ1-4,TRBV19,ASSSRDTNEKLF
TRBJ2-1,TRBV7-9,ASSLALAGQDEQF
TRBJ1-1,TRBV29-1,SVVAGLAAF
TRBJ2-7,TRBV10-1,ATLGASGRLLTRYEQY
TRBJ2-2,TRBV3-1/TRBV3-2,ASSQMGANTGELF